This T cell receptor beta chain is from a study of blood T cell repertoires in COVID-19. Across the study: Spain, Italy and the United States supplied samples that represented acute and convalescent COVID-19.

The table came from immunoSEQ multiplex PCR; TCRdb's copy has only in-frame clones and leaves some out. The sample has 100,000 to 150,000 clones; 88% are singletons. The V gene lost 4 bases and the J gene lost 1 base, with 9 bases spanning the gap. The germline gives CDR1 SGHDT, CDR2 YYEEEE. CDR3 size: 13 residues. This TCR was sampled from a man over 45 with acute or convalescent COVID-19. V and J are TRBV5-6 and TRBJ2-7, with a tentative D call TRBD1 (6 bases). Source material: peripheral blood. Here the CDR3 DNA reads TGTGCCAGCAGCCGGGACATGTCCTACGAGCAGTACTTC. Translated, it gives CASSRDMSYEQYF.